These 25 T cell receptor beta chains were all obtained from the same sample, sequenced in a study of T cell responses to AZD1222 COVID-19 vaccine. The method was immunoSEQ multiplex PCR; TCRdb's version includes in-frame clones alone and lacks a portion of them. The sample contains 120,000 or so clones, about 87% of which appear only once. This specimen was peripheral blood, taken on day 0 of AZD1222 vaccination. Receptor source: an adult in good health.

The rearrangement joins TRBV6-1 to TRBJ2-7; 9 nucleotides match TRBD2. Per the germline V gene, CDR1 is MNHNS and CDR2 is SASEGT. With 2 bases clipped from V and 5 bases from J, the junction kept 7 bases outside the gene matches. The CDR3 has 15 residues. Here the CDR3 reads CASSEYGSGGHEQYF. For the CDR3, the DNA is TGTGCCAGCAGTGAATATGGTAGCGGGGGCCACGAGCAGTACTTC.

CDR3: CASSENTVDTQYF. Here the CDR3 DNA reads TGTGCCAGCAGTGAAAACACGGTTGATACGCAGTATTTT. V gene TRBV25-1 combines with J gene TRBJ2-3; D is uncertain. This CDR3 region has 13 residues. Germline CDR1 and CDR2: MGHDK and SYGVNS. V was trimmed by 2 bases and J by 6 bases, leaving 9 bases between them.

The rearrangement links TRBV27 to TRBJ2-2, with 7 bases aligning to TRBD2. Germline CDR1 and CDR2: MNHEY and SMNVEV (reference sequence). There are 15 residues in the CDR3. Trimming at V came to 5 bases and at J to 5 bases, leaving 8 bases not matched to a gene. The CDR3 region is CASSIRSGGTGELFF. The CDR3 coding sequence is TGTGCCAGCAGTATTAGGTCCGGGGGGACCGGGGAGCTGTTTTTT.

The chain joins TRBV27 to TRBJ2-7, with TRBD1 identical over 8 bases. The CDR3 has 14 residues. The trim removed 4 bases at V and 2 bases at J, leaving 4 bases unmatched. From germline, CDR1 is MNHEY and CDR2 SMNVEV (reference sequence). CDR3 loop: CASSSAGGPYEQYF. The CDR3 DNA reads TGTGCCAGCAGTTCGGCAGGGGGCCCCTACGAGCAGTACTTC.

The V call is TRBV10-3, the J call TRBJ2-3; the match to TRBD1 covers 8 bases. V was pared by 10 bases and J by 2 bases, with 17 bases of the junction left unmatched. Germline-derived CDR1 and CDR2 are ENHRY and SYGVKD. The CDR3 is made up of 17 amino acids. The CDR3 nucleotides read TGTGCCACCCTTGCTGATAAGGGGACAGGATACACAGATACGCAGTATTTT. Its translation: CATLADKGTGYTDTQYF.

This chain joins TRBV15 and TRBJ1-3; no firm D call. The CDR3 runs to 15 residues. Per the germline V gene, CDR1 is LNHNV and CDR2 is YYDKDF (reference sequence). With 3 bases removed from V and 2 bases from J, the gap between germline ends came to 11 bases. CDR3 DNA sequence: TGTGCCACCAGCAGGGATACTGGAACTGGAAACACCATATATTTT. Translated, it gives CATSRDTGTGNTIYF.

This chain links TRBV7-9 with TRBJ1-2; maybe TRBD1 (5 bases). Trimming took 2 bases from V and 3 from J, leaving 16 bases between them. There are 16 residues in the CDR3. The V gene's germline CDR1 is SEHNR and CDR2 FQNEAQ (reference sequence). For the CDR3, the DNA is TGTGCCAGCAGCTTAAATGGCGGCAGGGTGGACTATGGCTACACCTTC. Protein sequence: CASSLNGGRVDYGYTF. The full variable domain, its missing parts supplied by reference TRBV7-9 and TRBJ1-2, is DTGVSQNPRHKITKRGQNVTFRCDPISEHNRLYWYRQTLGQGPEFLTYFQNEAQLEKSRLLSDRFSAERPKGSFSTLEIQRTEQGDSAMYLCASSLNGGRVDYGYTFGSGTRLTVV.

In DNA form, the CDR3 reads TGTGCCAGCAGCTCTTCAGGCTCTGGGGCCAACGTCCTGACTTTC. Encoded protein: CASSSSGSGANVLTF. V is TRBV5-6 and J is TRBJ2-6; D remains ambiguous. The CDR3 contains 15 residues. The germline V gene encodes CDR1 SGHDT and CDR2 YYEEEE. Trimming stripped 3 bases from V and 0 bases from J, with 7 bases between.

The CDR3 nucleotides are TGTGCCAGCAGCTTAGGCGGGTCACCCTACGAGCAGTACTTC. It is translated as CASSLGGSPYEQYF. V gene TRBV7-2 combines with J gene TRBJ2-7, with D maybe TRBD2 (5 bases). V was pared by 1 base and J by 2 bases, with 9 bases between. This CDR3 region has 14 residues. The germline V gene has CDR1 SGHTA and CDR2 FQGNSA.

Comment on this clone: This sample also contains other DNA sequences that code for the same CDR3. The chain combines TRBV30 with TRBJ1-5; possible D gene TRBD1, 5 bases. V was clipped by 2 bases and J by 1 base, with 6 bases between them. Germline V gives CDR1 GTSNPN, CDR2 SVGIG (reference sequence). The CDR3 runs 13 residues. CDR3 loop: CAWSRDSNQPQHF. CDR3 coding DNA: TGTGCCTGGAGTAGGGACAGCAATCAGCCCCAGCATTTT. The full variable domain, in which reference TRBV30 and TRBJ1-5 provide the parts outside the CDR3, is SQTIHQWPATLVQPVGSPLSLECTVEGTSNPNLYWYRQAAGRGLQLLFYSVGIGQISSEVPQNLSASRPQDRQFILSSKKLLLSDSGFYLCAWSRDSNQPQHFGDGTRLSIL.

The V gene is TRBV18, the J gene TRBJ1-1, with D possibly matching TRBD1 (5 bases). Trimming took off 6 bases at V and 3 bases at J, with 8 bases between the two ends. Germline values: CDR1 KGHSH, CDR2 LQKENI. The CDR3 runs 12 residues. CDR3 DNA sequence: TGTGCCAGCTCCACGGGGGACACTGAAGCTTTCTTT. It yields the protein CASSTGDTEAFF.

This sequence joins TRBV28 and TRBJ1-1; 8 bases line up with TRBD1. This CDR3 has 18 residues. Germline values: CDR1 MDHEN, CDR2 SYDVKM. Trimming at V came to 6 bases and at J to 3 bases, leaving 18 bases not matched to a gene. CDR3 sequence (DNA): TGTGCCAGCAGCCCTCCGGGACAGGCCTCCCGGAGGGACACTGAAGCTTTCTTT. Amino acid sequence: CASSPPGQASRRDTEAFF.

The chain links TRBV7-9 to TRBJ1-2, with 10 bases identical to TRBD1. Germline V lookup: CDR1 SEHNR, CDR2 FQNEAQ (reference sequence). The CDR3 has 14 amino acids. The J segment lost 8 bases and the V segment lost 0 bases, leaving 3 bases of the junction unmatched. The CDR3 nucleotides read TGTGCCAGCAGCTTAGCCAGGACAGGGGGAGGCTACACCTTC. It specifies CASSLARTGGGYTF.

The rearrangement uses TRBV7-8 and TRBJ2-2; D remains ambiguous. Germline loops: CDR1 SGHVS, CDR2 FQNEAQ. The CDR3 has 15 amino acids. V lost 6 bases and J lost 0, with 11 bases in between. CDR3 DNA sequence: TGTGCCAGCAGATGGACGGAGACGAACACCGGGGAGCTGTTTTTT. Protein sequence: CASRWTETNTGELFF.

The chain combines TRBV7-2 with TRBJ2-5; 13 nucleotides agree with TRBD2. CDR1 is SGHTA, CDR2 FQGNSA, per germline. Germline trimming cut 5 bases from V and 1 base from J; bases unmatched to any gene: 10. This CDR3 is built from 18 residues. DNA of the CDR3: TGTGCCAGCAGCCGCGGGGGACTAGCGGGGCCCTCCCAAGAGACCCAGTACTTC. Amino acids: CASSRGGLAGPSQETQYF.

The chain recombines TRBV7-2 with TRBJ1-6; maybe TRBD1 (5 bases). Trimming took off 1 base at V and 14 bases at J, with 12 bases between the two ends. This CDR3 has 13 residues. Looked up from germline, CDR1 is SGHTA and CDR2 is FQGNSA. The CDR3 nucleotides are TGTGCCAGCAGCTTAGAGGCGCAGGGCACCCTCCACTTT. Amino acid sequence: CASSLEAQGTLHF.

The chain recombines TRBV7-2 with TRBJ1-4; D call uncertain. V gave up 5 bases and J gave up 6 bases, with 13 bases separating them. Germline assignment: CDR1 SGHTA and CDR2 FQGNSA. The CDR3 spans 14 residues. The CDR3 spells CASSPQRTDEKLFF. CDR3 DNA: TGTGCCAGCAGCCCTCAACGAACGGATGAAAAACTGTTTTTT.

CDR3 residues: CASSLIGTGLFF. CDR3 in DNA: TGTGCCAGCAGTTTAATCGGGACAGGACTTTTCTTC. The chain couples TRBV12-3 or TRBV12-4 to TRBJ2-1; TRBD1 aligns across 8 bases. Losses at the gene ends were 2 bases for V and 16 bases for J; bases not matched to a gene: 7. The CDR3 is 12 residues long.

This chain connects TRBV5-1 to TRBJ2-1; D may be TRBD2 (7 bases). This CDR3 has 15 residues. The V gene's germline CDR1 is SGHRS and CDR2 YFSETQ. Trimming shortened V by 4 bases and J by 7 bases, and 18 bases separated the two germline ends. Written as DNA, the CDR3 is TGCGCCAGCAGCGACGTCCTAGGGAGGGGGAATGAGCAGTTCTTC. Encoded protein: CASSDVLGRGNEQFF.

The chain is built from TRBV14 and TRBJ2-7; 15 nucleotides align to TRBD2. The CDR3 spans 18 residues. The junction had 11 bases not matched to a gene; V was cut back by 4 bases and J by 4 bases. In germline, CDR1 is SGHDN, CDR2 FVKESK. CDR3 sequence (DNA): TGTGCCAGCAGCCCTGGGACTAGCGGGGGGATTAGGAAGTACGAGCAGTACTTC. It specifies CASSPGTSGGIRKYEQYF.

This clone was detected a few times. V usage is TRBV2 and J usage is TRBJ1-5, with 9 bases matching TRBD1. In germline, CDR1 is SNHLY, CDR2 FYNNEI. The CDR3 runs 15 residues. The V and J ends lost 8 bases and 6 bases, in that order; junction bases with no gene match: 11. As DNA, the CDR3 is TGTGCCAGCGGTCGGGACAGGGTTTCAGGTCAGCCCCAGCATTTT. Protein: CASGRDRVSGQPQHF.

The CDR3 loop reads CASSFTGTRTGVADTQYF. The CDR3 nucleotides read TGCGCCAGCAGCTTTACAGGGACGAGGACGGGAGTGGCAGATACGCAGTATTTT. This rearrangement joins TRBV5-1 to TRBJ2-3; TRBD1 or TRBD2 may be the D gene (6 bases each). The CDR3 totals 18 residues. V shed 2 bases and J shed 4 bases, with 23 bases lying between them. CDR1 and CDR2 from the germline V gene are SGHRS and YFSETQ.

The chain carries TRBV7-8 and TRBJ2-2; D perhaps matches TRBD1 (5 bases). Germline V gene lookup returns CDR1 SGHVS and CDR2 FQNEAQ. The CDR3 has 14 amino acids. Trimming stripped 7 bases from V and 2 bases from J, with 11 bases between. The CDR3 DNA reads as TGTGCCAGCACTTTAGGACACAACACCGGGGAGCTGTTTTTT. Its protein is CASTLGHNTGELFF.

The chain couples TRBV19 to TRBJ2-6; TRBD1 is a possible D gene (5 bases). Trimming stripped 2 bases from V and 1 base from J, with 6 bases between. Germline V lookup: CDR1 LNHDA, CDR2 SQIVND (reference sequence). This CDR3 is built from 15 residues. The DNA for the CDR3 is TGTGCCAGTAGTATACAGGGTTCTGGGGCCAACGTCCTGACTTTC. Translating gives CASSIQGSGANVLTF.

The rearrangement uses TRBV19 and TRBJ2-7; D is possibly TRBD1 or TRBD2 (6 bases each). Trimming shortened V by 5 bases and J by 7 bases, and 18 bases separated the two germline ends. CDR3 size: 14 residues. Per germline, CDR1 LNHDA and CDR2 SQIVND (reference sequence). The CDR3 reads CASSPGARGGEQYF. The CDR3 DNA reads TGTGCCAGTAGTCCCGGGGCCCGAGGGGGGGAGCAGTACTTC.